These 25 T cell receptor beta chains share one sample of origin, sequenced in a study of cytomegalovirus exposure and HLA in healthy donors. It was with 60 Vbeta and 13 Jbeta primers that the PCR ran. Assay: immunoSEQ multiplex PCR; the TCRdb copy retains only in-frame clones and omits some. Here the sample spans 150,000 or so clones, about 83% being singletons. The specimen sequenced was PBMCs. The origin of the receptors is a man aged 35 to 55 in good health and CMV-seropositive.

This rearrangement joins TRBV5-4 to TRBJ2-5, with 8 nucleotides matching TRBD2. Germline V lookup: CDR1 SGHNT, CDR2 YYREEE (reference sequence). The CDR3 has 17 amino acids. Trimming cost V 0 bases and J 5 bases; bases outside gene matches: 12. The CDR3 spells CASSLGVPGLVRETQYF. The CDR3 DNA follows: TGTGCCAGCAGCTTGGGCGTACCGGGACTAGTTCGGGAGACCCAGTACTTC.

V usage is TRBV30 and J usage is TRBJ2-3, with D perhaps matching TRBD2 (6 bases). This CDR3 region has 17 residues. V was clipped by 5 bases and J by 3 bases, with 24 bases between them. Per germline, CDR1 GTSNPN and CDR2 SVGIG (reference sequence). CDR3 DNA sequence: TGTGCCTGGGTCAGAGGAGGGATGCACGGGCCGACAGATACGCAGTATTTT. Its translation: CAWVRGGMHGPTDTQYF.

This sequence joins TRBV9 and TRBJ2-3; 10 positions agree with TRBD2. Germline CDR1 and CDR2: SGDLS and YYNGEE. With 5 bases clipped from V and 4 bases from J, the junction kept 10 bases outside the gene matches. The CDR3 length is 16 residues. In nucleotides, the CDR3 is TGTGCCAGCAGTCGAGGACGGACTAGCGGAGCAGATACGCAGTATTTT. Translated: CASSRGRTSGADTQYF.

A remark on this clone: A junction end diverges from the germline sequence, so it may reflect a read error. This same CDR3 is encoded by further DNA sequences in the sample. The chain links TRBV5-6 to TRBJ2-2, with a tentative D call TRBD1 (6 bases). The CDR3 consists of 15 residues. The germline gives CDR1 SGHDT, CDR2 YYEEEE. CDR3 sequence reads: CASSLGHSNTGELFF. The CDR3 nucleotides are TGCGCCAGCAGCTTGGGACACTCGAACACCGGGGAGCTGTTTTTT.

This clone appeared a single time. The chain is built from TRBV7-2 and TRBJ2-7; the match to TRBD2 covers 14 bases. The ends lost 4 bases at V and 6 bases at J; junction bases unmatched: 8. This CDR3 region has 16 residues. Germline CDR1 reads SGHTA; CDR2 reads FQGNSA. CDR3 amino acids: CASSSTSGRVRGEQYF. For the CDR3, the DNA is TGTGCCAGCAGCTCGACTAGCGGGAGGGTGAGGGGCGAGCAGTACTTC.

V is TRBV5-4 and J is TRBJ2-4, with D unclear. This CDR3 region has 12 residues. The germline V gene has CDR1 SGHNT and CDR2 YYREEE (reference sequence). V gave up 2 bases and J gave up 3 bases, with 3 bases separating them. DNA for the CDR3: TGTGCCAGCAGCTTCGGCAAAAACATTCAGTACTTC. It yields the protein CASSFGKNIQYF.

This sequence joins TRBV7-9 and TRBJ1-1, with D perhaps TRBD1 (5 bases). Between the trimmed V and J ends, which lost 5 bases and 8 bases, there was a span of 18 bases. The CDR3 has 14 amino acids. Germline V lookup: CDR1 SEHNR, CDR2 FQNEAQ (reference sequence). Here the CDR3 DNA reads TGTGCCAGCAGCCTAACGACGGGACTAGGGGAAGCTTTCTTT. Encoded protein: CASSLTTGLGEAFF.

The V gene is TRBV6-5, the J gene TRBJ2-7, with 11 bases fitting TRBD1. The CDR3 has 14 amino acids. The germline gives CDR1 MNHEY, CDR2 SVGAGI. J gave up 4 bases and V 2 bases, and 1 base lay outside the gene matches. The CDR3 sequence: CASSYGQGAYEQYF. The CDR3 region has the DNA TGTGCCAGCAGTTACGGACAGGGGGCTTACGAGCAGTACTTC.

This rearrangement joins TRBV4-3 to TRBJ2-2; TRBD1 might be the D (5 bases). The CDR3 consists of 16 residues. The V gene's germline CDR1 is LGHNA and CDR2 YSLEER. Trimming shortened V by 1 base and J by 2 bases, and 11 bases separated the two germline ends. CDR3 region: CASSQAAQVNTGELFF. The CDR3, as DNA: TGCGCCAGCAGCCAAGCGGCACAGGTTAACACCGGGGAGCTGTTTTTT.

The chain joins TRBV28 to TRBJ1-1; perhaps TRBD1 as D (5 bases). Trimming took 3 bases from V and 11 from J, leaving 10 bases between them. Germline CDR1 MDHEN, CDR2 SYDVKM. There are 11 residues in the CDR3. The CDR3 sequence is CASSFSGLAFF. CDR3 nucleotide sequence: TGTGCCAGCAGTTTCTCAGGGTTGGCTTTCTTT.

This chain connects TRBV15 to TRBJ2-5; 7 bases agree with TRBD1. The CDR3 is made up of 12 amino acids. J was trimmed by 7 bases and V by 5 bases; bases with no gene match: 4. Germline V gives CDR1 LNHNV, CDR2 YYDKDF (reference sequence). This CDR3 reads CATSVRQGTQYF. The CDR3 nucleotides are TGTGCCACCAGCGTCCGACAGGGGACCCAGTACTTC.

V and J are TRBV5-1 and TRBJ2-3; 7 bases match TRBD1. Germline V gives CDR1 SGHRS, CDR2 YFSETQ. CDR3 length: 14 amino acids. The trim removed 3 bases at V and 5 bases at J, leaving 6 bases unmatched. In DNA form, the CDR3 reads TGCGCCAGCAGCTCTGACAGGGTTGTAGATACGCAGTATTTT. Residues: CASSSDRVVDTQYF.

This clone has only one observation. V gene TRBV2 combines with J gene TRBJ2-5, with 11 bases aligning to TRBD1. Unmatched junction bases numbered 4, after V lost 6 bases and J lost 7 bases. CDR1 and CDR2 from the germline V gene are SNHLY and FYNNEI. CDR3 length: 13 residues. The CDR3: CASRDRGPGTQYF. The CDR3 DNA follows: TGTGCCAGCAGGGACAGGGGGCCTGGGACCCAGTACTTC.

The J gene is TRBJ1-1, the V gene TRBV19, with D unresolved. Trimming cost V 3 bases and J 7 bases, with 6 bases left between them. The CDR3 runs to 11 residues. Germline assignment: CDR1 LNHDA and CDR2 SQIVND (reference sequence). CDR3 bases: TGTGCCAGTAGTATCCATCATGAAGCTTTCTTT. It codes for CASSIHHEAFF.

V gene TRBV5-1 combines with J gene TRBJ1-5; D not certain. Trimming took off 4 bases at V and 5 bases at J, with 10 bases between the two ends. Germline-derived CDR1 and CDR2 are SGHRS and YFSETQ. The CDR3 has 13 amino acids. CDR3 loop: CASSLEGYQPQHF. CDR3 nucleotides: TGCGCCAGCAGCCTCGAGGGCTATCAGCCCCAGCATTTT. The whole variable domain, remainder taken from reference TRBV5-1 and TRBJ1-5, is KAGVTQTPRYLIKTRGQQVTLSCSPISGHRSVSWYQQTPGQGLQFLFEYFSETQRNKGNFPGRFSGRQFSNSRSEMNVSTLELGDSALYLCASSLEGYQPQHFGDGTRLSIL.

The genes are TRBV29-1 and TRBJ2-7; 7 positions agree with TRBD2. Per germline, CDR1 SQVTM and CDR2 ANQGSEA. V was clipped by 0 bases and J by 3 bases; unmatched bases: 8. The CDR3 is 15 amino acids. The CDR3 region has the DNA TGCAGCGTTGAAGATCCCTTGGCGGGAGTCTACGAGCAGTACTTC. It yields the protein CSVEDPLAGVYEQYF.

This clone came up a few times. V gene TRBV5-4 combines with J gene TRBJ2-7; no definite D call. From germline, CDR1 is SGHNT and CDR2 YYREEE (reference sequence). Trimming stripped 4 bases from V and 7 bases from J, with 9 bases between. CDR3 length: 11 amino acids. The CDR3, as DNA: TGTGCCAGCAGCCTACACTATGAGCAGTACTTC. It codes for CASSLHYEQYF. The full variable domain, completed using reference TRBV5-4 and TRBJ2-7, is ETGVTQSPTHLIKTRGQQVTLRCSSQSGHNTVSWYQQALGQGPQFIFQYYREEENGRGNFPPRFSGLQFPNYSSELNVNALELDDSALYLCASSLHYEQYFGPGTRLTVT.

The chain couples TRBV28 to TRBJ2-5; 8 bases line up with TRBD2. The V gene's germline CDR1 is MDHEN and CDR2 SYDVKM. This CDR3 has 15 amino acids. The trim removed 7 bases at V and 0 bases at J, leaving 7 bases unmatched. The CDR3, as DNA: TGTGCCAGCACCCTAGGGCGGGGGGACCAAGAGACCCAGTACTTC. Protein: CASTLGRGDQETQYF.

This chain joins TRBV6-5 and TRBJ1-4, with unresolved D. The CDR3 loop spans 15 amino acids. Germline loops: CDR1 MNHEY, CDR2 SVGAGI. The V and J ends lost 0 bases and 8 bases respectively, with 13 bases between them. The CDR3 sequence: CASSYSLSTVEKLFF. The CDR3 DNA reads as TGTGCCAGCAGTTACTCGTTATCTACAGTAGAAAAACTGTTTTTT.

The CDR3 protein is CASSSQVAGVYNEQFF. The CDR3 nucleotides read TGTGCCAGCAGCTCCCAGGTAGCGGGAGTTTATAATGAGCAGTTCTTC. The V call is TRBV16, the J call TRBJ2-1; 9 bases agree with TRBD2. The V gene's germline CDR1 is KGHSY and CDR2 FQNENV. V was pared by 5 bases and J by 7 bases, with 12 bases of the junction left unmatched. The CDR3 is 16 amino acids. Full variable domain (missing parts from reference TRBV16 and TRBJ2-1): GEEVAQTPKHLVRGEGQKAKLYCAPIKGHSYVFWYQQVLKNEFKFLISFQNENVFDETGMPKERFSAKCLPNSPCSLEIQATKLEDSAVYFCASSSQVAGVYNEQFFGPGTRLTVL.

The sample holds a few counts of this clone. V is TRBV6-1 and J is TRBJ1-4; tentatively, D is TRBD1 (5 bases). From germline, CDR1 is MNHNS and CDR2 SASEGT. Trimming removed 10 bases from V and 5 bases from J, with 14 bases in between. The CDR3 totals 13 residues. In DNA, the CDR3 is TGTGCCACCAAAATTAGGGGAAATGAAAAACTGTTTTTT. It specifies CATKIRGNEKLFF.

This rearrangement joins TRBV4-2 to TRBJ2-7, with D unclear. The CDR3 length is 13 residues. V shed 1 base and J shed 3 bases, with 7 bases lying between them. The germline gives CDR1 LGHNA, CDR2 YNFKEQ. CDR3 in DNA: TGTGCCAGCAGCCAAGCTCTCCTCTACGAGCAGTACTTC. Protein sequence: CASSQALLYEQYF.

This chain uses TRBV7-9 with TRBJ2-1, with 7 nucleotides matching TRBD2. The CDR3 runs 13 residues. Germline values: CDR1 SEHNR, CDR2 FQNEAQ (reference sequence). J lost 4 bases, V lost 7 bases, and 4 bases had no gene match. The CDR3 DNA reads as TGTGCCAGCACTAGCGGATGGTACAATGAGCAGTTCTTC. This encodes CASTSGWYNEQFF.

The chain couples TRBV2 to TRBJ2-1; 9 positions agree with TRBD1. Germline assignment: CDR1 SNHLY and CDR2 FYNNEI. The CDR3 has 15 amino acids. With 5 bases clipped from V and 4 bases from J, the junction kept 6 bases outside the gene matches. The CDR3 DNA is TGTGCCAGCAGTTTACAGGGGGCGGGGTACAATGAGCAGTTCTTC. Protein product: CASSLQGAGYNEQFF.

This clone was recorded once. CDR3 residues: CASSLSGVGRGYTF. CDR3 nucleotides: TGTGCCAGCAGTTTATCGGGGGTGGGGAGGGGCTACACCTTC. The chain has TRBV28 and TRBJ1-2; TRBD1 is a possible D gene (5 bases). Germline V lookup: CDR1 MDHEN, CDR2 SYDVKM. V lost 1 base and J 8 bases, leaving 14 bases between the germline ends. The CDR3 length is 14 residues.